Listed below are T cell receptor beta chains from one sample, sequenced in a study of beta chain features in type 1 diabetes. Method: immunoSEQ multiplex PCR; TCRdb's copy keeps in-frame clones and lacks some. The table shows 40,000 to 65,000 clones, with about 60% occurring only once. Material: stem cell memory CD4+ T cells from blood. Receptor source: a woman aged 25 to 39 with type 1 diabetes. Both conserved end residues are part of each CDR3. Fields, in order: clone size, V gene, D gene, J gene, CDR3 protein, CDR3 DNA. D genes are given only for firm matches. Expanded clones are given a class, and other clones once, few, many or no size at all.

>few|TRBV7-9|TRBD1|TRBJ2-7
CASVGQGNYEQYF
TGTGCCAGCGTCGGACAGGGGAACTACGAGCAGTACTTC
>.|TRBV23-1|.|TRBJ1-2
CASSHYRGGTDGYTF
TGCGCCAGCAGCCATTACCGTGGAGGGACGGATGGCTACACCTTC
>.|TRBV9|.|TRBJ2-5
CASSVGTQETQYF
TGTGCCAGCAGCGTCGGGACTCAAGAGACCCAGTACTTC
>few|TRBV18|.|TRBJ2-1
CASSPMSADNEQFF
TGTGCCAGCTCACCAATGAGCGCTGACAATGAGCAGTTCTTC
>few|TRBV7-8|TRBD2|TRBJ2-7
CASSLTGLAGVGEQYF
TGTGCCAGCAGCTTAACCGGGCTAGCGGGAGTGGGTGAGCAGTACTTC
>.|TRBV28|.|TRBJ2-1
CASSLSRVLYEQFF
TGTGCCAGCAGTTTAAGCCGCGTTTTATATGAGCAGTTCTTC
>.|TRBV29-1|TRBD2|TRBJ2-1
CSVVVAGYEQFF
TGCAGCGTTGTGGTAGCGGGGTATGAGCAGTTCTTC
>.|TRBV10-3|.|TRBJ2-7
CAISESRSSYEQYF
TGTGCCATCAGTGAGAGTAGGAGCTCCTACGAGCAGTACTTC
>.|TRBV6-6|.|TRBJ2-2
CASSSPGNTGELFF
TGTGCCAGCAGCTCCCCAGGGAACACCGGGGAGCTGTTTTTT
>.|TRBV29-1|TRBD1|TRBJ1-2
CSTRTDRVEGYTF
TGCAGCACCCGCACTGACAGGGTCGAGGGCTACACCTTC
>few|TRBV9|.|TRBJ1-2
CASSVAAGVGYTF
TGTGCCAGCAGCGTAGCGGCAGGGGTCGGCTACACCTTC
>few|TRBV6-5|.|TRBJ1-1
CASSSPAAGSEAFF
TGTGCCAGCAGTTCCCCAGCAGCGGGGAGTGAAGCTTTCTTT
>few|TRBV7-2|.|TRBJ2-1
CASSLDSANNEQFF
TGTGCCAGCAGCTTAGACAGTGCCAACAATGAGCAGTTCTTC
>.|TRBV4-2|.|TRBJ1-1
CASSQEPGGTEAFF
TGTGCCAGCAGCCAAGAACCGGGGGGGACTGAAGCTTTCTTT
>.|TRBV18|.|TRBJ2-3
CASSPPDSLARTDTQYF
TGTGCCAGCTCACCACCCGACAGTCTAGCGCGCACAGATACGCAGTATTTT